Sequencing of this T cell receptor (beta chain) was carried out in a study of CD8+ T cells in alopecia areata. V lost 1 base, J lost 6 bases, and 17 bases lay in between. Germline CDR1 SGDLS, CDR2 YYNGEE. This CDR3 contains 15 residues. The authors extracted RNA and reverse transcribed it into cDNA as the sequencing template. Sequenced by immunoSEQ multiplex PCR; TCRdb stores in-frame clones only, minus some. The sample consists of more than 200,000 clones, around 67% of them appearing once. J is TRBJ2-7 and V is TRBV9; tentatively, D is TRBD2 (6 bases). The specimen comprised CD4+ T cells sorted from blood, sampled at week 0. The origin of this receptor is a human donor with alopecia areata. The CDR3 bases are TGTGCCAGCAGCGTATTTTCTAGCGCCGGGAGCGAGCAGTACTTC. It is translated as CASSVFSSAGSEQYF.